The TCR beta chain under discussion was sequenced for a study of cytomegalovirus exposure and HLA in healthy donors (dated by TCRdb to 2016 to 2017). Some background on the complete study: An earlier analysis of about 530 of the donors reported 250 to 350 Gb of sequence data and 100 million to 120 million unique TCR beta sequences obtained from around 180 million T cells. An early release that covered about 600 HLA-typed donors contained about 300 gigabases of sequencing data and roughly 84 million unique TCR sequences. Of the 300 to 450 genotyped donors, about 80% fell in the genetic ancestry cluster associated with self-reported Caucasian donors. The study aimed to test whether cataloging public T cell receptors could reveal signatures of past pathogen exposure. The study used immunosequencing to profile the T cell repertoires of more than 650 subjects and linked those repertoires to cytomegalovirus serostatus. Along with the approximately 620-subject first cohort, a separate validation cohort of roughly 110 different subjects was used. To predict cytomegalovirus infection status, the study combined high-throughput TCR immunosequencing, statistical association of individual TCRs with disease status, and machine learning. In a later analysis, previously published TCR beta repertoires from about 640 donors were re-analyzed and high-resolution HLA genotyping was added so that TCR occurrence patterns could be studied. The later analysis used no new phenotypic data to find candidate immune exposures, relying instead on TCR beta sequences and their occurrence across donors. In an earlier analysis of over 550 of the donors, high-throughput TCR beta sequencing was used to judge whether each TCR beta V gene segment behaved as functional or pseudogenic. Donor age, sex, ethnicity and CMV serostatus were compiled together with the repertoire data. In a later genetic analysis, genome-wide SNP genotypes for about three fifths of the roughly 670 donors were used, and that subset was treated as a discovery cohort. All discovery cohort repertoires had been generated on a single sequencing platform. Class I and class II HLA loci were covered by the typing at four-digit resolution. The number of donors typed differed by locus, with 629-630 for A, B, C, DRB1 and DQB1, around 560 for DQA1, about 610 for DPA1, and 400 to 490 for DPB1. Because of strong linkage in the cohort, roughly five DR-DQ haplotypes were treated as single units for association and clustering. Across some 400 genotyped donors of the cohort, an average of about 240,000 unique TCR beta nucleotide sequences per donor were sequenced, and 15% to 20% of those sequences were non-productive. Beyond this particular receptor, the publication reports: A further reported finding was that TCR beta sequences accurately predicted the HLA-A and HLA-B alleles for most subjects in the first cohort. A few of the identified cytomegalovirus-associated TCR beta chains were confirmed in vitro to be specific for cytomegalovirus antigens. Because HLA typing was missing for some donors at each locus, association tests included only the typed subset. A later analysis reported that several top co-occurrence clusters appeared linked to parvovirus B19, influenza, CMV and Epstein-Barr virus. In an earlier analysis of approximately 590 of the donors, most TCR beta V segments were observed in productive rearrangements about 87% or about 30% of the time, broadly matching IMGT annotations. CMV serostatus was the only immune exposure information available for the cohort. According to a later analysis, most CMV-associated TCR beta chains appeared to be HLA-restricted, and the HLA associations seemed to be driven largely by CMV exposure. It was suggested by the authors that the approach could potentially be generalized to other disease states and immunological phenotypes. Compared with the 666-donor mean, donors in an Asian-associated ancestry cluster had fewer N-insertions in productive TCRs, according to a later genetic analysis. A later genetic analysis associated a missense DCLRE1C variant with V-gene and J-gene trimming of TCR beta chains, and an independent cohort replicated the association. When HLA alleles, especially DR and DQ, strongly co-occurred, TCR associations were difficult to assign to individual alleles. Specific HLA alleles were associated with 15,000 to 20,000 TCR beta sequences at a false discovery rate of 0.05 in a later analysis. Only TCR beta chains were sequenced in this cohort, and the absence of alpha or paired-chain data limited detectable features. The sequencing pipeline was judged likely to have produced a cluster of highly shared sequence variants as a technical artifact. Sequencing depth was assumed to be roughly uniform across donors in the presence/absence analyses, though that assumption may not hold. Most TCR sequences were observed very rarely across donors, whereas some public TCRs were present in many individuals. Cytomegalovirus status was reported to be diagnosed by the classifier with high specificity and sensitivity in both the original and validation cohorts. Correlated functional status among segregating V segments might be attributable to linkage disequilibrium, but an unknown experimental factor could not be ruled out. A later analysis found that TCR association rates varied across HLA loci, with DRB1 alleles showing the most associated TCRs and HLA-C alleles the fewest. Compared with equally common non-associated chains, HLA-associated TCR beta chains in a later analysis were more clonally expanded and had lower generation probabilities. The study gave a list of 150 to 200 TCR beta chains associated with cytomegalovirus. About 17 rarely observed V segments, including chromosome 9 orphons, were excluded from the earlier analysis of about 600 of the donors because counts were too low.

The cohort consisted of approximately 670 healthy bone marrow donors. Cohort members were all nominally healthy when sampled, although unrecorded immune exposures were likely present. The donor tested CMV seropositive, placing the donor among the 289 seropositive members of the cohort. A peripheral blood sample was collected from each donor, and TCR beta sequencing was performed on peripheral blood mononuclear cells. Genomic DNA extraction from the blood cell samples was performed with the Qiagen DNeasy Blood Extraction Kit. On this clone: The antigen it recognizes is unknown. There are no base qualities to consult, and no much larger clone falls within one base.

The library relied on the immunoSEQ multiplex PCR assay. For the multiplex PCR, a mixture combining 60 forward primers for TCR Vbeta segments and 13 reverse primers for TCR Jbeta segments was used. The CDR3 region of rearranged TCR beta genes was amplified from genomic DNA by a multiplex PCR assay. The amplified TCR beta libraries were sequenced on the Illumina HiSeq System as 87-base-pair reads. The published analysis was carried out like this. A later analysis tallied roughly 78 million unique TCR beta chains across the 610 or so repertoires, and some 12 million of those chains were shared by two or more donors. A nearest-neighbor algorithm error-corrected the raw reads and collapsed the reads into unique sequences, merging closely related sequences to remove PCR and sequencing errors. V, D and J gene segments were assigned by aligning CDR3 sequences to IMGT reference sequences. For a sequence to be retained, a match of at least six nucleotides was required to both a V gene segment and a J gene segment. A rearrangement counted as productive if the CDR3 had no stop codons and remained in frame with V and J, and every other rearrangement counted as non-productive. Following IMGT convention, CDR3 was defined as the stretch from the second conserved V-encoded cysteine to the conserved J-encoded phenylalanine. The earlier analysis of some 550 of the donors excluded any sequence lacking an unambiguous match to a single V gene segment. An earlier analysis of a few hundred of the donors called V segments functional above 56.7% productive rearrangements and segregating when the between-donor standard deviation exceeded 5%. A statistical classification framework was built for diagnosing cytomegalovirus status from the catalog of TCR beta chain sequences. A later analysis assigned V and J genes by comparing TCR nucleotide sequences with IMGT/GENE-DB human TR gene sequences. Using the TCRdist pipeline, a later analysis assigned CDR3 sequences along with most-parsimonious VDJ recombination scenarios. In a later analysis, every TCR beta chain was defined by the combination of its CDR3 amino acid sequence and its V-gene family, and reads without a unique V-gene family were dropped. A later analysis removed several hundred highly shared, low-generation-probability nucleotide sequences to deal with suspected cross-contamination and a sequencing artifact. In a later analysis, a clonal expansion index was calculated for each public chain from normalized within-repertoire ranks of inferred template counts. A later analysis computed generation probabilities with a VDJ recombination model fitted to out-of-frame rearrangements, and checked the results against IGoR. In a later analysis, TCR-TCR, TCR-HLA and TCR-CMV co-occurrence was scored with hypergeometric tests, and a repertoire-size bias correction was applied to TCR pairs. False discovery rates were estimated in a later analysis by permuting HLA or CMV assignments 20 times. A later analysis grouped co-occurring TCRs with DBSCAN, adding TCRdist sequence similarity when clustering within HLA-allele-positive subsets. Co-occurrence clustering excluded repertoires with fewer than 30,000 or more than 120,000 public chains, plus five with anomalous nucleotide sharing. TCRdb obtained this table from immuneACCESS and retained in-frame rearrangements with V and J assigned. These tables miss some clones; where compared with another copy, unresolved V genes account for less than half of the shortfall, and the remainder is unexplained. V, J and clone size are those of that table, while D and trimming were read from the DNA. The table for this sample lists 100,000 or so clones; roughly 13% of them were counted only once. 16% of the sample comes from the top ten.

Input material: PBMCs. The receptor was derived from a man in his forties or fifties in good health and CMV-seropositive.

The CDR3 reads CASSLGVAGNYGYTF. The bases are TGTGCCAGCAGCTTAGGTGTGGCGGGTAACTATGGCTACACCTTC. The V and J genes are TRBV7-9 and TRBJ1-2; there is no confident call for the D gene. CDR1 and CDR2, looked up from the germline V gene (reference sequence), are SEHNR and FQNEAQ. The junction carries 10 bases between V and J, which are trimmed by 1 base and 1 base respectively. CDR3 length: 15 amino acids, cysteine to phenylalanine. The read is trimmed to its CDR3 DNA, 45 bases read in frame from base 1.